A single sample is the source of the 28 T cell receptor beta chains below, sequenced in a study of shared clonotypes between healthy human individuals. Clones were read by immunoSEQ multiplex PCR, and TCRdb kept only the in-frame ones, dropping some. The data contain around 440,000 clones, roughly three quarters of them singletons. Sequenced input: PBMCs. The receptors stem from a woman between 40 and 50 years old in good health. Some clones in this sample may be carry-over from other donors' samples.

J is TRBJ2-3 and V is TRBV7-6; TRBD2 might be the D (7 bases). Trimming removed 5 bases at V and 4 bases at J, with 19 bases between. Per the germline V gene, CDR1 is SGHVS and CDR2 is FNYEAQ. CDR3 size: 16 residues. DNA for the CDR3: TGTGCCAGCAGCCCAAGGAGGGGGAGGGCCTCAGATACGCAGTATTTT. This gives the protein CASSPRRGRASDTQYF.

Only a few counts were recorded for this clone. The gene calls are TRBV28 and TRBJ2-5; a possible D gene is TRBD2 (6 bases). The germline CDR1 and CDR2 sequences are MDHEN and SYDVKM. The germline V and J ends were trimmed by 8 bases and 2 bases, with 15 bases remaining between them. This CDR3 comprises 14 residues. The chain's CDR3 is CASRTPGLQETQYF. CDR3 bases: TGTGCCAGCCGAACACCGGGACTTCAAGAGACCCAGTACTTC.

This clone was detected only a few times. CDR3 bases: TGTGCCAGCAGTTTAAGGGGGGTACGGGGACAGGGGGTCCCCTACGAGCAGTACTTC. It specifies CASSLRGVRGQGVPYEQYF. The rearrangement uses TRBV27 and TRBJ2-7; 11 bases align to TRBD1. J was trimmed by 2 bases and V by 2 bases; bases with no gene match: 14. Germline CDR1 and CDR2: MNHEY and SMNVEV (reference sequence). The CDR3 runs to 19 residues.

CDR3 region: CASPRAGDSTEAFF. The CDR3 DNA reads as TGTGCCAGCCCCAGAGCAGGGGACAGCACTGAAGCTTTCTTT. The rearrangement uses TRBV28 and TRBJ1-1, with 7 bases lining up with TRBD1. V dropped 8 bases and J dropped 4; count of bases not matched to a gene: 10. Per the germline V gene, CDR1 is MDHEN and CDR2 is SYDVKM. This CDR3 region has 14 residues. Full variable domain (missing parts from reference TRBV28 and TRBJ1-1): DVKVTQSSRYLVKRTGEKVFLECVQDMDHENMFWYRQDPGLGLRLIYFSYDVKMKEKGDIPEGYSVSREKKERFSLILESASTNQTSMYLCASPRAGDSTEAFFGQGTRLTVV.

This clone turned up a few times. The V call is TRBV27, the J call TRBJ2-1, with D unclear. This CDR3 comprises 15 residues. Germline values: CDR1 MNHEY, CDR2 SMNVEV (reference sequence). V lost 5 bases, J lost 3 bases, and 14 bases lay in between. The CDR3 is CASSPGTPYYNEQFF. As DNA, the CDR3 is TGTGCCAGCAGTCCGGGCACACCTTACTACAATGAGCAGTTCTTC.

This clone has just a few counts. The chain employs TRBV28 and TRBJ1-2; D gene unclear. Between the trimmed V and J ends, which lost 7 bases and 8 bases, there was a span of 14 bases. The CDR3 has 12 residues. CDR1 and CDR2 (germline): MDHEN, SYDVKM. CDR3 in amino acids: CASTSTSRGYTF. The CDR3 nucleotides are TGTGCCAGCACGAGCACCAGTCGGGGCTACACCTTC.

Regarding this clone: Since a far larger clone is one base different, this is likely a read error. This specimen includes other DNA sequences encoding the same CDR3. This chain joins TRBV7-2 and TRBJ1-2; D might be TRBD1 (5 bases). This CDR3 spans 13 amino acids. CDR1 is SGHTA, CDR2 FQGNSA, per germline. CDR3 protein: CASSLWQGHGYTF. CDR3 sequence (DNA): TGTGCTAGCAGCTTATGGCAGGGCCATGGCTACACCTTC.

For this clone: This likely traces to a read error, being one base from a far larger clone. This chain joins TRBV7-6 and TRBJ2-3; D is perhaps TRBD1 or TRBD2 (5 bases each). This CDR3 has 16 amino acids. From germline, CDR1 is SGHVS and CDR2 FNYEAQ. Deletions cut 5 bases from V and 2 bases from J, with 17 bases between. Written as DNA, the CDR3 is TGTGCCAGCAGCATGGGGGTAGGCAGATACACAGATACGCAGTATTTT. This gives the protein CASSMGVGRYTDTQYF.

This clone was observed a handful of times. The J gene is TRBJ1-1, the V gene TRBV10-3; tentative D call: TRBD1 (5 bases). The CDR3 is 13 amino acids. Germline V gene lookup returns CDR1 ENHRY and CDR2 SYGVKD. The V end lost 6 bases, the J end lost 1 base, and 9 bases lay between the germline ends. The CDR3 nucleotides read TGTGCCATCAGAAGGGACCAGAACACTGAAGCTTTCTTT. Protein product: CAIRRDQNTEAFF.

Concerning this clone itself: Given a much more abundant clone one base away, this may be a read error. Other nucleotide sequences in the sample specify the same CDR3. The rearrangement links TRBV6-5 to TRBJ1-2; D gene unclear. The CDR3 length is 13 residues. The germline V gene encodes CDR1 MNHEY and CDR2 SVGAGI. CDR3 region: CASSSRENYGYTF. CDR3 coding DNA: TGTGCCAGCAGCTCAAGAGAGAACTATGGCTACACGTTC.

V usage is TRBV19 and J usage is TRBJ2-7, with no clear D. The CDR3 is 15 amino acids. Per germline, CDR1 LNHDA and CDR2 SQIVND (reference sequence). V lost 3 bases to trimming and J lost 3 bases, with 15 bases between them. CDR3 nucleotides: TGTGCCAGTAGTATCACAGTCCGTGGCGGCTACGAGCAGTACTTC. Protein sequence: CASSITVRGGYEQYF.

The V gene is TRBV9, the J gene TRBJ2-7; D is unresolved. CDR1 and CDR2 from the germline V gene are SGDLS and YYNGEE. Between the trimmed V and J ends, which lost 2 bases and 4 bases, there was a span of 13 bases. This CDR3 has 14 amino acids. The CDR3 region is CASSVVPLPYEQYF. In DNA form, the CDR3 reads TGTGCCAGCAGCGTCGTCCCTCTCCCATACGAGCAGTACTTC. Variable domain in full (rest from reference TRBV9 and TRBJ2-7): DSGVTQTPKHLITATGQRVTLRCSPRSGDLSVYWYQQSLDQGLQFLIQYYNGEERAKGNILERFSAQQFPDLHSELNLSSLELGDSALYFCASSVVPLPYEQYFGPGTRLTVT.

This clone is a singleton in its sample. J is TRBJ2-7 and V is TRBV27; a possible D gene is TRBD1 (6 bases). This CDR3 region has 14 residues. Germline CDR1 and CDR2: MNHEY and SMNVEV (reference sequence). Deletions cut 6 bases from V and 6 bases from J, with 18 bases between. The CDR3 sequence is CASSPGVLPGEQYF. The CDR3 DNA is TGTGCCAGCAGCCCAGGGGTCCTGCCGGGCGAGCAGTACTTC.

This sequence joins TRBV7-8 and TRBJ2-3, with 10 positions matching TRBD2. This CDR3 spans 18 amino acids. Germline values: CDR1 SGHVS, CDR2 FQNEAQ. With 5 bases clipped from V and 5 bases from J, the junction kept 16 bases outside the gene matches. The CDR3 region is CASSPSRIAGGRRDTQYF. For the CDR3, the DNA is TGTGCCAGCAGCCCCTCTCGGATAGCGGGAGGAAGGCGAGATACGCAGTATTTT. Full variable domain (outside the CDR3, taken from reference TRBV7-8 and TRBJ2-3): GAGVSQSPRYKVAKRGQDVALRCDPISGHVSLFWYQQALGQGPEFLTYFQNEAQLDKSGLPSDRFFAERPEGSVSTLKIQRTQQEDSAVYLCASSPSRIAGGRRDTQYFGPGTRLTVL.

The genes are TRBV28 and TRBJ2-1; D is possibly TRBD2 (6 bases). V was clipped by 7 bases and J by 8 bases, with 18 bases between them. This CDR3 spans 14 amino acids. Germline loops: CDR1 MDHEN, CDR2 SYDVKM. CDR3 bases: TGTGCCAGCACCCGAGGAGGGTGGGACGATGAGCAGTTCTTC. Translated, it gives CASTRGGWDDEQFF.

About this clone itself: A far bigger clonotype differs at one base, so this is likely a read error. It is unclear where the CDR3 begins or ends on the DNA, so no DNA is shown, and the CDR3 is as TCRdb lists it. The V gene is TRBV29-1, the J gene TRBJ1-2. 13 amino acids form the CDR3, both terminal residues included. Germline-derived CDR1 and CDR2 are SQVTM and ANQGSEA. The CDR3 is CSAGTDFNYGCTF.

The chain employs TRBV18 and TRBJ2-1, with 7 bases aligning to TRBD2. This CDR3 comprises 15 residues. Germline CDR1 KGHSH, CDR2 LQKENI. V lost 4 bases to trimming and J lost 8 bases; unmatched junction nucleotides: 11. The CDR3 nucleotides read TGTGCCAGCTCACGCCCGAGGGGAGGGGTCCATGAGCAGTTCTTC. This sequence encodes CASSRPRGGVHEQFF.

CDR3: CASRYRPTDTQYF. CDR3 nucleotides: TGTGCCAGCAGATACAGACCCACAGATACGCAGTATTTT. The rearrangement links TRBV27 to TRBJ2-3, with D unresolved. The CDR3 sequence is 13 residues long. With 6 bases removed from V and 2 bases from J, the gap between germline ends came to 9 bases. From germline, CDR1 is MNHEY and CDR2 SMNVEV (reference sequence).

With respect to this clone: One end of the junction fails to match germline, which may point to a read error. The chain links TRBV2 to TRBJ2-3; TRBD2 matches at 8 bases. CDR3 length: 15 residues. Per germline, CDR1 SNHLY and CDR2 FYNNEI. CDR3 sequence reads: CASREAGVGTDTQYF. In nucleotides, the CDR3 is TGTGCCAGCAGAGAAGCGGGAGTCGGCACAGATACGCAGTATTTT.

This clone showed up just once. The chain joins TRBV7-9 to TRBJ1-2; D gene uncertain. The CDR3 totals 14 residues. V lost 1 base to trimming and J lost 2 bases, with 8 bases between them. In germline, CDR1 is SEHNR, CDR2 FQNEAQ (reference sequence). CDR3 nucleotide sequence: TGTGCCAGCAGCTTAGGGGAATCCAACTATGGCTACACCTTC. Translating gives CASSLGESNYGYTF.

In this sample, this clone turned up once. This is likely an artifact of a read error, given a far larger clone one base away. The chain uses TRBV29-1 and TRBJ2-5; D is possibly TRBD1 (6 bases). The germline V gene has CDR1 SQVTM and CDR2 ANQGSEA. This CDR3 has 12 residues. Here the CDR3 reads CSVVQGFETRYF. As DNA, the CDR3 is TGCAGCGTTGTACAGGGTTTTGAGACCCGGTACTTC.

The CDR3 is CASSLSVYEQFF. The CDR3 bases are TGTGCCAGCAGTTTATCTGTCTATGAGCAGTTCTTC. The V and J genes are TRBV28 and TRBJ2-1; D is ambiguous. CDR3 length: 12 residues. Germline V gene sequence: CDR1 MDHEN, CDR2 SYDVKM. Between the trimmed V and J ends, which lost 1 base and 8 bases, there was a span of 6 bases.

The chain combines TRBV19 with TRBJ2-5, with TRBD2 as a possible D gene (5 bases). V lost 2 bases and J lost 5, with 15 bases in between. Per the germline V gene, CDR1 is LNHDA and CDR2 is SQIVND (reference sequence). This CDR3 is 15 amino acids long. The CDR3 protein is CASSIYGLGRETQYF. The CDR3 coding sequence is TGTGCCAGTAGTATATACGGACTCGGTCGGGAGACCCAGTACTTC.

The genes are TRBV5-4 and TRBJ2-5, with 12 nucleotides matching TRBD2. From germline, CDR1 is SGHNT and CDR2 YYREEE (reference sequence). There are 14 residues in the CDR3. Germline trimming cut 2 bases from V and 6 bases from J; bases unmatched to any gene: 2. CDR3 sequence: CASSFGLAGKTQYF. The CDR3 bases are TGTGCCAGCAGCTTCGGACTAGCGGGAAAGACCCAGTACTTC. Supplemented by reference TRBV5-4 and TRBJ2-5, the full variable domain reads ETGVTQSPTHLIKTRGQQVTLRCSSQSGHNTVSWYQQALGQGPQFIFQYYREEENGRGNFPPRFSGLQFPNYSSELNVNALELDDSALYLCASSFGLAGKTQYFGPGTRLLVL.

The chain employs TRBV28 and TRBJ2-7, with 10 bases identical to TRBD2. The CDR3 spans 14 residues. V gave up 8 bases and J gave up 5 bases; unmatched junction bases: 9. Germline assignment: CDR1 MDHEN and CDR2 SYDVKM. In DNA form, the CDR3 reads TGTGCCAGCTCCCCTAGCGGGAGATCCCACGAGCAGTACTTC. Translating it yields CASSPSGRSHEQYF.

Details on this clone: A far larger clone is one nucleotide away, so this likely arose from a read error. This CDR3 is also generated by other DNA sequences in the sample. V is TRBV19 and J is TRBJ2-7; 7 bases align to TRBD1. Trimming cost V 5 bases and J 0 bases; bases outside gene matches: 4. The CDR3 extends over 14 amino acids. Germline lookup yields CDR1 LNHDA and CDR2 SQIVND (reference sequence). The CDR3 region is CASSLTGNSYEQYF. In DNA, the CDR3 is TGTGCCAGTAGTTTGACAGGGAACTCCTACGAGCAGTACTTC.

The V call is TRBV7-9, the J call TRBJ2-7; 7 bases agree with TRBD1. V lost 10 bases and J lost 0; bases outside the gene matches: 6. The CDR3 is made up of 13 amino acids. Germline loops: CDR1 SEHNR, CDR2 FQNEAQ (reference sequence). The chain's CDR3 is CAIETGSSYEQYF. The CDR3 region has the DNA TGTGCCATCGAGACAGGGAGCTCCTACGAGCAGTACTTC.

This chain joins TRBV9 and TRBJ2-5; tentative D call: TRBD2 (5 bases). Trimming cost V 0 bases and J 6 bases, with 9 bases left between them. The CDR3 runs 13 residues. Germline loops: CDR1 SGDLS, CDR2 YYNGEE. The CDR3 here is CASSVDWRKTQYF. DNA for the CDR3: TGTGCCAGCAGCGTAGATTGGAGGAAGACCCAGTACTTC.